This section outlines one T cell receptor beta chain sequence together with its context. The antigen remains undetermined. The germline V gene encodes CDR1 SGDLS and CDR2 YYNGEE. This CDR3 has 16 amino acids. With 3 bases clipped from V and 5 bases from J, the junction kept 11 bases outside the gene matches. The data are from a study of cytomegalovirus exposure and HLA in healthy donors. Study-level background: A prior study identified 90 million to 120 million unique TCR beta sequences from 190 million or so T cells.

Study-level findings and limits: Among the most significant clusters, several appeared linked to common viral pathogens in a later analysis. As immune exposure information, only CMV serostatus was available.

The primer mix had 60 Vbeta and 13 Jbeta primers. In the original workflow: Later, an analysis found around 77 million unique TCR beta chains, and roughly 10 million of these were shared. Here immunoSEQ multiplex PCR was the method, and the copy in TCRdb shows in-frame clones only, minus some. D and trimming were read from the DNA, whereas the V and J calls and clone size are those reported in that table. The sample records about 78,000 clones, 55% to 85% being singletons. Specimen: PBMCs. This rearrangement joins TRBV9 to TRBJ1-2; TRBD1 matches 9 bases. The TCR was taken from a woman aged 40 to 50 in good health and CMV-seropositive. CDR3 in DNA: TGTGCCAGCAGCGCGAGCCCAGAACAGGGGGCTTATGGCTACACCTTC. Protein sequence: CASSASPEQGAYGYTF.